This T cell receptor (beta chain) was sequenced during a study of blood T cell repertoires in COVID-19. On the study more broadly: COVID-19 samples from acute and convalescent phases originated in the United States, Italy and Spain. T cells, B-cell-depleted T cells, or PBMCs supplied cDNA or gDNA.

The V and J ends lost 4 bases and 6 bases, in that order; junction bases with no gene match: 4. The CDR3 extends over 13 amino acids. Germline CDR1 KGHDR, CDR2 SFDVKD. In the original processing: Scientists estimated how many nucleated cells there were by amplifying reference gene primers. Clones were read by immunoSEQ multiplex PCR, and TCRdb kept only the in-frame ones, dropping some. That table furnishes V, J and clone size, whereas the DNA furnished D and trimming. The repertoire has 20,000 to 25,000 clones, 70% to 90% of them found once; the top ten carry roughly 12%. This clonotype originated in a woman older than 75 with active or convalescent COVID-19. The sequenced sample was peripheral blood. This chain uses TRBV24-1 with TRBJ1-1, with TRBD1 matching over 7 bases. The CDR3 region is CATSEQTGSEAFF. The CDR3 nucleotides read TGTGCCACCAGTGAGCAGACAGGGTCTGAAGCTTTCTTT.